Given below is one T cell receptor beta chain in context. The antigen is unknown. TCRdb reprocessed the reads via MiXCR and lists one record per CDR3 protein. The sample records about 570,000 distinct CDR3 sequences, under 45% being singletons. This sample was included in a study of T cell repertoires in cytomegalovirus infection. On the study more broadly: The public TCR beta signatures pointed to both CMV infection and matching HLA type.

This CDR3 has 14 residues. From germline, CDR1 is SGHNT and CDR2 YYREEE (reference sequence). Trimming removed 4 bases from V and 6 bases from J; junction bases left unmatched: 8. The V gene is TRBV5-4, the J gene TRBJ2-3, with TRBD2 matching 7 bases. Sample: cultured PBMCs, taken from culture after CMV antigen stimulation. The clonotype was recovered from a human donor in good health (CMV status not recorded). Some clones in this sample may be carry-over from other donors' samples. The CDR3, as DNA: TGTGCCAGCAGCCCCTCCGGGAGGCTTGATACGCAGTATTTT. It specifies CASSPSGRLDTQYF. Full variable domain (remainder filled in from reference TRBV5-4 and TRBJ2-3): ETGVTQSPTHLIKTRGQQVTLRCSSQSGHNTVSWYQQALGQGPQFIFQYYREEENGRGNFPPRFSGLQFPNYSSELNVNALELDDSALYLCASSPSGRLDTQYFGPGTRLTVL.